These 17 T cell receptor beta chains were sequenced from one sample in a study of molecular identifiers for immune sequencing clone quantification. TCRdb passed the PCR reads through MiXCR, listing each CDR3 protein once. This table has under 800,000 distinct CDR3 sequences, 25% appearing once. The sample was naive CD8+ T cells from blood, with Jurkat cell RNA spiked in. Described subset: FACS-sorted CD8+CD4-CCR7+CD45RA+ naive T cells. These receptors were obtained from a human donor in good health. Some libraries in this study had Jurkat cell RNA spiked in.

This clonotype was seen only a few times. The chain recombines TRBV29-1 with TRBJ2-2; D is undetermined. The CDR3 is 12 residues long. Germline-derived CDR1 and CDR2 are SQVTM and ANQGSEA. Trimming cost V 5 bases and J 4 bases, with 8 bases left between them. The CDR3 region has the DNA TGCAGCGTTTTCGGAAGCACCGGGGAGCTGTTTTTT. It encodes CSVFGSTGELFF.

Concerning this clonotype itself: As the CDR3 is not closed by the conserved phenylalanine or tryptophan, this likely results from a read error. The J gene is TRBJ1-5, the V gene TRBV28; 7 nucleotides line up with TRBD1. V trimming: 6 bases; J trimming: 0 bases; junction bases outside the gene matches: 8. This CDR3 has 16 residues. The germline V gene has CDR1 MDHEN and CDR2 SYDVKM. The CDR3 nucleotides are TGTGCCAGCAGCTGGGGGGACAGTTATAGCAATCAGCCCCAGCATTTG. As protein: CASSWGDSYSNQPQHL.

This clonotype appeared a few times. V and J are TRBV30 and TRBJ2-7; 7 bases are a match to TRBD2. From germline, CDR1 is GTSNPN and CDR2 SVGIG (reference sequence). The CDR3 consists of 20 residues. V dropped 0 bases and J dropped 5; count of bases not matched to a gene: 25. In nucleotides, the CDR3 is TGTGCCTGGAGTGTAAGACTGGTTCCCCGACTAGCTGAGTCTGAGAACGAGCAGTACTTC. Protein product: CAWSVRLVPRLAESENEQYF.

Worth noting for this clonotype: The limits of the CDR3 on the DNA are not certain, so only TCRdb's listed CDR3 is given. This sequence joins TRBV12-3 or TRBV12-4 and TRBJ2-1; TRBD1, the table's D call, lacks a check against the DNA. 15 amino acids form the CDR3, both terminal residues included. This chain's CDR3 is CASSFGGGTYNEQSF.

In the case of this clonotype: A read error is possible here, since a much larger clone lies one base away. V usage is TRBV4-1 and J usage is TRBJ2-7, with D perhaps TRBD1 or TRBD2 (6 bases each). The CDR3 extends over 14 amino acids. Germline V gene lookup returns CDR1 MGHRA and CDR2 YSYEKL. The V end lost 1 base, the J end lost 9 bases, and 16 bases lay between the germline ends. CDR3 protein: CASSQGPGANRQYF. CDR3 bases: TGCGCCAGCAGCCAAGGACCGGGGGCCAACAGGCAGTACTTC.

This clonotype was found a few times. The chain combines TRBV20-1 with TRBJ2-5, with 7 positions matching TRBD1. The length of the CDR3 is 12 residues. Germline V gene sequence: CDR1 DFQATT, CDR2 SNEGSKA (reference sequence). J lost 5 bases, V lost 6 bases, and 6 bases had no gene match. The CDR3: CSAPLQGETQYF. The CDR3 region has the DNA TGCAGTGCCCCTTTACAGGGGGAGACCCAGTACTTC.

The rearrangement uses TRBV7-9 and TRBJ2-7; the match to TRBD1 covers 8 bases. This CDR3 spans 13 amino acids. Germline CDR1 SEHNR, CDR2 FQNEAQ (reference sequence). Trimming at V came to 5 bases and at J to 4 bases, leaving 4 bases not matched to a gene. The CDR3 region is CASSQDRDYEQYF. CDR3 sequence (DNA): TGTGCCAGCAGCCAGGACAGGGATTACGAGCAGTACTTC.

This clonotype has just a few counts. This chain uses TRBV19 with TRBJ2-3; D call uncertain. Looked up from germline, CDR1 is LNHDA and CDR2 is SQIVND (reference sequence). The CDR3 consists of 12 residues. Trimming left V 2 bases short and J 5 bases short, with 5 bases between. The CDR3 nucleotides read TGTGCCAGTAGTATAATAGGAGATACGCAGTATTTT. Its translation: CASSIIGDTQYF.

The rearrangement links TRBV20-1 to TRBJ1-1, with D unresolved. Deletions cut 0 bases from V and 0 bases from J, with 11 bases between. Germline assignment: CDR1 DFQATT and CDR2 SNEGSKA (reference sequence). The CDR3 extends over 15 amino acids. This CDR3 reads CSAREATRLNTEAFF. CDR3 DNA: TGCAGTGCTAGAGAGGCTACAAGGCTGAACACTGAAGCTTTCTTT.

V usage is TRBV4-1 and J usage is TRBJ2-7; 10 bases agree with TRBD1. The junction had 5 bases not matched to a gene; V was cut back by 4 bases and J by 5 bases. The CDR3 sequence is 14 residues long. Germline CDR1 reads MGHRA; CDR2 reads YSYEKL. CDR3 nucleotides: TGCGCCAGCAGCCGAGGGGACAGGGGCAACGAGCAGTACTTC. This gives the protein CASSRGDRGNEQYF.

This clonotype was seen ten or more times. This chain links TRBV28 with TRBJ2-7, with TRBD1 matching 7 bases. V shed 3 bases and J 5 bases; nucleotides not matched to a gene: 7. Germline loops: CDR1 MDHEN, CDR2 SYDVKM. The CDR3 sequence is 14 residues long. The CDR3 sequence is CASSFGTVGHEQYF. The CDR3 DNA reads TGTGCCAGCAGTTTCGGGACAGTCGGGCACGAGCAGTACTTC. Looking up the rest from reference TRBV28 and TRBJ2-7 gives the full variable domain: DVKVTQSSRYLVKRTGEKVFLECVQDMDHENMFWYRQDPGLGLRLIYFSYDVKMKEKGDIPEGYSVSREKKERFSLILESASTNQTSMYLCASSFGTVGHEQYFGPGTRLTVT.

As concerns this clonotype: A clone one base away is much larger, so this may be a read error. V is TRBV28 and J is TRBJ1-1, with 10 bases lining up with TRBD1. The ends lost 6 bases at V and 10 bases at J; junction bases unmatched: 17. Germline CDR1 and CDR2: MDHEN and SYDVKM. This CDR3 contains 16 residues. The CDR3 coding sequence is TGTGCCAGCAGGACAGGGGGCTCTACGAGGCGTGAACTAGCTTTCTTT. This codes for CASRTGGSTRRELAFF.

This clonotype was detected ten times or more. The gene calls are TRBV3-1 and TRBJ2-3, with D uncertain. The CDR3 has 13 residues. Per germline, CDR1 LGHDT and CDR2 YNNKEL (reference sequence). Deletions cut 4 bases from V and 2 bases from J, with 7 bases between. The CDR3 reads CASSPITTDTQYF. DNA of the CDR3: TGTGCCAGCAGCCCCATTACCACAGATACGCAGTATTTT.

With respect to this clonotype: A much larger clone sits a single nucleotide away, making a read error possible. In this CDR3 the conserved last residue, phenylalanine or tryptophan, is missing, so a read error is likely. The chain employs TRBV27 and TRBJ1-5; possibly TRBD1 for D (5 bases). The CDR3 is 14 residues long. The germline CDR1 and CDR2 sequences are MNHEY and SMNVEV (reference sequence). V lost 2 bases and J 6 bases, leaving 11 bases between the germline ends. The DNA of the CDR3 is TGTGCCAGCAGTTTAGGGGCAGGGACTCAGCCCCAGCATTCT. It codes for CASSLGAGTQPQHS.

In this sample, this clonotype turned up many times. DNA for the CDR3: TGTGCCAGCAGGGAGGCCGGGACTTCCTACGAGCAGTACTTC. It translates to CASREAGTSYEQYF. The chain joins TRBV6-6 to TRBJ2-7, with D perhaps matching TRBD2 (6 bases). CDR1 and CDR2 (germline): MNHNY, SVGAGI (reference sequence). CDR3 length: 14 amino acids. V was trimmed by 6 bases and J by 1 base, leaving 13 bases between them.

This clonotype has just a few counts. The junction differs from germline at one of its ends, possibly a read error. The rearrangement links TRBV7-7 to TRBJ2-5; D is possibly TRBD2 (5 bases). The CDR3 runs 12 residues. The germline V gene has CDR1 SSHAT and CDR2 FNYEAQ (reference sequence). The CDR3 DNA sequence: TGTGCCAGCAGCGCGGACTCAAAGACCCAGTGCTTC. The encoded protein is CASSADSKTQCF.

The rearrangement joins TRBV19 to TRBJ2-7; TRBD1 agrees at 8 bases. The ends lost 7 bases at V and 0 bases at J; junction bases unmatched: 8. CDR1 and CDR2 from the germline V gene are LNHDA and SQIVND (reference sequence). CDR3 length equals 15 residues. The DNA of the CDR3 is TGTGCCAGTAAGCCATCGGACAGGGTCTCCTACGAGCAGTACTTC. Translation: CASKPSDRVSYEQYF. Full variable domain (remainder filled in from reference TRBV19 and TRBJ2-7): DGGITQSPKYLFRKEGQNVTLSCEQNLNHDAMYWYRQDPGQGLRLIYYSQIVNDFQKGDIAEGYSVSREKKESFPLTVTSAQKNPTAFYLCASKPSDRVSYEQYFGPGTRLTVT.